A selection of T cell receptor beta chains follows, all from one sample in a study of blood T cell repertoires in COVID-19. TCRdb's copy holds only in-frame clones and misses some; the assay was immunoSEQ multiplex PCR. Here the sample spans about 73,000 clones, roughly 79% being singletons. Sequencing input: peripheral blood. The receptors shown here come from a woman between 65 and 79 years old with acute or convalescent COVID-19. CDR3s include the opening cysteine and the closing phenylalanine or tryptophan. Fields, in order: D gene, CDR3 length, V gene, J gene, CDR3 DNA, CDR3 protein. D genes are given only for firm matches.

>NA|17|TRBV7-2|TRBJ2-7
TGTGCCAGCAGCTTAGTTCGCGGGGCTTTTTCGAAATACGAGCAGTACTTC
CASSLVRGAFSKYEQYF
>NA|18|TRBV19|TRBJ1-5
TGTGCCAGTAGTAATGCAGGACTGGGGTTAAGTAGCAATCAGCCCCAGCATTTT
CASSNAGLGLSSNQPQHF
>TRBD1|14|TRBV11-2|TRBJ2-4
TGTGCCAGCAGCTTTACAGGGGGCGAAAACATTCAGTACTTC
CASSFTGGENIQYF
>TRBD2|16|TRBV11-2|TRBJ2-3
TGTGCCAGCAGCTACTCCGCGGGAGCGAGCACAGATACGCAGTATTTT
CASSYSAGASTDTQYF
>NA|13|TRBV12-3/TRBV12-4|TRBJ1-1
TGTGCCAGCAGCCTACAGGGAGTAGCTGAAGCTTTCTTT
CASSLQGVAEAFF
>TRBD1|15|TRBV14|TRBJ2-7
TGTGCCAGCAGCAATAACCGGGACAGGGGGCGCGAGCAGTACTTC
CASSNNRDRGREQYF
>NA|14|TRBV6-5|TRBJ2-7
TGTGCCAGCAGTTACTCCCCAGGACGTAGGGGGCAGTACTTC
CASSYSPGRRGQYF
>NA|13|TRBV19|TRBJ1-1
TGTGCCAGTAGTCTCTCGCGACGGGAGGAAGCTTTCTTT
CASSLSRREEAFF
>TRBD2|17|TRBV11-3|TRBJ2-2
TGTGCCAGCAGCATAGCGGGAGGGCGCCCCCACACCGGGGAGCTGTTTTTT
CASSIAGGRPHTGELFF
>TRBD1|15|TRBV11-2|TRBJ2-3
TGTGCCAGCAGCTTAACGACAGGGGGCAGAGATACGCAGTATTTT
CASSLTTGGRDTQYF